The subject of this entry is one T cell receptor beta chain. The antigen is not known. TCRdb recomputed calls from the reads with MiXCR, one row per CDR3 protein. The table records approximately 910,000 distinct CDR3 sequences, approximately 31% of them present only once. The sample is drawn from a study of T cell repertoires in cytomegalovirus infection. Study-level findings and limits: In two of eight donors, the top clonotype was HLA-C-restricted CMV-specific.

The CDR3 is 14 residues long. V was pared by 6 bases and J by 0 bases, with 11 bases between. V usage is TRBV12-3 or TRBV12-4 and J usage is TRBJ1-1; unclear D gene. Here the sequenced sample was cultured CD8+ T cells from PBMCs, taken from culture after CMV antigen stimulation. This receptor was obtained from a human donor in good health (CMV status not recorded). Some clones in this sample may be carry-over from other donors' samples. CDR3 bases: TGTGCCAGCAGCCCAAGCGGACTGAACACTGAAGCTTTCTTT. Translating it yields CASSPSGLNTEAFF.